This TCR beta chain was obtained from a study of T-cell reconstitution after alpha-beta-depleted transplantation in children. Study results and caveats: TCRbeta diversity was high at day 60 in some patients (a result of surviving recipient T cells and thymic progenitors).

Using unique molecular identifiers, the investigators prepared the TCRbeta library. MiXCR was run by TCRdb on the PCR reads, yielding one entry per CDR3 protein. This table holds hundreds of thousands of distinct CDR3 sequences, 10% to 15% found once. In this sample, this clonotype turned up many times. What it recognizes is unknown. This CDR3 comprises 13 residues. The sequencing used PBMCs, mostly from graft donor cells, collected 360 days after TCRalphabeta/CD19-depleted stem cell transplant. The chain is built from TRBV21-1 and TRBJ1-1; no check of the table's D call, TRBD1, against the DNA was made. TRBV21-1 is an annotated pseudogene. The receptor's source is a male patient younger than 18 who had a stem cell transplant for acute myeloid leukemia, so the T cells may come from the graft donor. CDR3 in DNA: TGTGCCAGCAGCCCGCTGACAGCCACTGAAGCTTTCTTT. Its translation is CASSPLTATEAFF.